The rows below give T cell receptor beta chains drawn from one sample of a study of esophageal squamous cell carcinoma under preoperative chemotherapy. TCRdb reprocessed the PCR reads with MiXCR, giving one entry per CDR3 protein. The table shows roughly 32,000 distinct CDR3 sequences, with under 60% occurring only once. Sampling was conducted from a patient given preoperative chemotherapy. The source is a human donor with esophageal squamous cell carcinoma. The donor label of this sample is uncertain. CDR3s include the opening cysteine and the closing phenylalanine or tryptophan. The D gene is left open where the match is weak. Some rows mark clone size as missing; the rest say once, few, many or name a class of expanded clone.

D gene,clone size,J gene,V gene,CDR3 protein,CDR3 DNA
TRBD2,-,TRBJ2-7,TRBV6-1,CASRRWREGLDEQYF,TGTGCCAGCAGAAGGTGGCGGGAGGGCCTAGACGAGCAGTACTTC
-,-,TRBJ2-5,TRBV12-3/TRBV12-4,CAGPSRGAQETQYF,TGTGCCGGGCCCTCCCGCGGGGCCCAAGAGACCCAGTACTTC
-,few,TRBJ2-1,TRBV7-2,CASSLGGGEDRYNEQFF,TGTGCCAGCAGCTTAGGTGGGGGGGAGGACAGATACAATGAGCAGTTCTTC
TRBD2,-,TRBJ2-3,TRBV20-1,CSAFSGRGGDTQYF,TGCAGTGCTTTTAGCGGGAGAGGAGGAGATACGCAGTATTTT
-,few,TRBJ2-1,TRBV12-3/TRBV12-4,CASSVEGGNEQFF,TGTGCCAGCAGTGTCGAGGGGGGCAATGAGCAGTTCTTC
-,-,TRBJ2-7,TRBV7-9,CASSLPSYEQYF,TGTGCCAGCAGCTTACCCTCCTACGAGCAGTACTTC
TRBD1,medium-sized,TRBJ2-1,TRBV11-3,CASSLDRNLRTGRNEQFF,TGTGCCAGCAGCTTAGATCGAAACCTTAGGACAGGACGAAATGAGCAGTTCTTC
-,few,TRBJ2-2,TRBV12-3/TRBV12-4,CASSLVGADTGELFF,TGTGCCAGCAGTTTAGTGGGGGCGGACACCGGGGAGCTGTTTTTT
-,-,TRBJ2-5,TRBV12-3/TRBV12-4,CACTAPGDKKTQYF,TGTGCCTGTACCGCCCCCGGGGACAAAAAGACCCAGTACTTC
TRBD1,once,TRBJ2-2,TRBV7-2,CAIMDRAATGELFF,TGTGCCATCATGGACAGGGCGGCCACCGGGGAGCTGTTTTTT
-,once,TRBJ2-5,TRBV7-6,CAGRGGRDRETQYF,TGTGCGGGCCGCGGGGGCCGTGACCGAGAGACCCAGTACTTC
TRBD2,-,TRBJ2-7,TRBV7-2,CASSLEGLAGHEQYF,TGTGCCAGCAGCTTAGAGGGACTAGCGGGACATGAGCAGTACTTC
TRBD2,few,TRBJ2-5,TRBV7-9,CASSLSSGGETQYF,TGTGCCAGCAGCTTGTCTAGCGGCGGGGAGACCCAGTACTTC
TRBD2,-,TRBJ2-1,TRBV12-3/TRBV12-4,CASSPGTSGYEQFF,TGTGCCAGCAGTCCCGGGACTAGCGGGTACGAGCAGTTCTTC
-,-,TRBJ2-4,TRBV11-3,CASGSGPGAKNMQYF,TGTGCCAGCGGCTCGGGGCCGGGAGCCAAAAACATGCAGTATTTC
-,many,TRBJ1-5,TRBV7-8,CASSLSGNQPQHF,TGTGCCAGCAGCTTAAGTGGCAATCAGCCCCAGCATTTT
-,-,TRBJ2-7,TRBV12-5,CASGLVTNSWDNEQYF,TGTGCTAGTGGTTTGGTAACGAACTCTTGGGACAACGAGCAGTACTTC
-,medium-sized,TRBJ2-1,TRBV7-3,CASSPTQSSYNEQFF,TGTGCCAGCAGCCCGACGCAGAGCTCCTACAATGAGCAGTTCTTC
TRBD2,large,TRBJ2-5,TRBV7-2,CASSPGLAVRGTQYF,TGTGCCAGCAGTCCCGGGCTAGCGGTTCGGGGGACCCAGTACTTC
-,few,TRBJ2-1,TRBV19,CASSENGINEQFF,TGTGCCAGTAGTGAGAACGGAATCAATGAGCAGTTCTTC
-,-,TRBJ2-1,TRBV7-3,CASSSLASSYNEQFF,TGTGCCAGCAGCTCGCTAGCGAGCTCCTACAATGAGCAGTTCTTC
TRBD1,medium-sized,TRBJ2-5,TRBV12-3/TRBV12-4,CASSPRDREGNEQYF,TGTGCCAGCAGCCCCCGGGACAGGGAGGGAAATGAGCAGTACTTC
-,-,TRBJ2-2,TRBV7-8,CASRAENTGELYF,TGTGCCAGCAGGGCCGAGAACACCGGTGAGCTGTATTTT
-,-,TRBJ2-3,TRBV7-2,CASSAQGGRAKNTQYF,TGTGCCAGCAGCGCACAGGGGGGGAGAGCCAAAAATACGCAGTATTTC
-,many,TRBJ1-1,TRBV27,CASSFGDSTEAFF,TGTGCCAGCAGTTTCGGGGATAGCACTGAAGCTTTCTTT
-,-,TRBJ2-3,TRBV6-1,CASSHGAASTGTLYF,TGTGCCAGCAGCCACGGGGCTGCGAGCACCGGTACGCTGTATTTT
TRBD2,-,TRBJ2-1,TRBV7-3,CASSSGTSGLLVEQFF,TGTGCCAGCAGTTCCGGGACTAGCGGCCTTCTTGTGGAGCAGTTCTTC
-,-,TRBJ2-1,TRBV7-2,CASSSNPGRMEYF,TGTGCCAGCAGCTCGAACCCGGGGAGGATGGAGTATTTT
-,few,TRBJ2-2,TRBV28,CASSSTTGELFF,TGTGCCAGCAGTTCGACTACCGGGGAGCTGTTTTTT
TRBD2,-,TRBJ2-3,TRBV7-2,CASSSSGSEVDTQYF,TGTGCCAGCAGCTCCAGCGGGAGTGAGGTAGATACCCAGTATTTC
TRBD2,-,TRBJ2-2,TRBV7-6,CASSFLAGGVNTGELFF,TGTGCCAGCAGTTTTCTAGCGGGAGGTGTAAACACAGGGGAGCTGTTTTTT
-,few,TRBJ2-7,TRBV19,CASSLGGGRSYEQYF,TGTGCCAGTAGCCTCGGAGGGGGACGCAGCTACGAGCAGTACTTC
TRBD2,few,TRBJ2-1,TRBV5-4,CASSPGTSGSGAYNEQFF,TGTGCCAGCAGCCCCGGGACTAGCGGGAGCGGGGCTTACAATGAGCAGTTCTTC
TRBD2,many,TRBJ2-5,TRBV6-1,CASRESLAAGETQYF,TGTGCCAGCAGGGAATCCCTAGCGGCGGGGGAGACCCAGTACTTC
TRBD1,-,TRBJ2-3,TRBV6-1,CASRLQTGSTGAQYF,TGTGCCAGCAGACTCCAGACAGGCAGCACAGGGGCGCAGTATTTT
-,-,TRBJ2-5,TRBV15,CATSSPLKETQYF,TGTGCCACCAGCAGCCCACTGAAAGAGACCCAGTACTTC
-,-,TRBJ2-1,TRBV28,CASSSPDAGEQFF,TGTGCCAGCAGTTCCCCGGACGCCGGTGAGCAGTTCTTC
-,-,TRBJ2-2,TRBV12-3/TRBV12-4,CASSFSGPGELYF,TGTGCCAGCAGTTTTTCGGGCCCCGGGGAGCTGTATTTT
TRBD2,many,TRBJ2-1,TRBV12-3/TRBV12-4,CASSFGREIYEQFF,TGTGCCAGCAGTTTCGGGCGGGAGATCTACGAGCAGTTCTTC
TRBD2,-,TRBJ2-4,TRBV7-6,CASSLGAGIGGGAKNIQYF,TGTGCCAGCAGCTTGGGTGCGGGCATCGGGGGGGGTGCCAAAAACATTCAGTACTTC
TRBD2,medium-sized,TRBJ2-3,TRBV7-9,CASSPRLAGGPGDTQYF,TGTGCCAGCAGCCCCCGACTAGCGGGAGGGCCAGGAGATACGCAGTATTTT
-,-,TRBJ1-6,TRBV6-5,CASSYAGTHRSSYNSPLHF,TGTGCCAGCAGTTACGCCGGGACCCATAGGAGCTCCTATAATTCACCCCTCCACTTT
TRBD2,many,TRBJ2-3,TRBV19,CASSRGGELGSDTQYF,TGTGCCAGTAGCCGGGGAGGGGAGCTAGGGTCAGATACGCAGTATTTT
TRBD1,once,TRBJ2-5,TRBV9,CASSPRTGGSEQYF,TGTGCCAGCAGCCCCAGGACAGGGGGTTCTGAGCAGTACTTC
TRBD2,few,TRBJ2-2,TRBV5-1,CASSFSGQNTGELFF,TGCGCCAGCAGCTTTAGCGGGCAGAACACCGGGGAGCTGTTTTTT
-,many,TRBJ2-1,TRBV5-5,CASSLVAGRSYNEQFF,TGTGCCAGCAGCTTAGTTGCGGGGCGCTCCTACAATGAGCAGTTCTTC
TRBD2,many,TRBJ2-5,TRBV5-6,CASSLAGGSETQYF,TGTGCCAGCAGCCTAGCGGGAGGGTCGGAGACCCAGTACTTC